These 2 T cell receptor beta chains originate from one sample sequenced in a study of regulatory T cells in long-lasting Graves disease (dated by TCRdb to 2020 to 2023). Library creation used multiplex PCR. Sequencing was performed on an Illumina HiSeq 4000. TCR beta libraries were built with iRepertoire HTBI primers and Arm-PCR amplification of CDR3 regions. TCRdb cleaned the public reads at Q25 with fastp, built clones with MiXCR and kept in-frame beta chains. Rows are combined by CDR3 protein, so each entry shows the most common genes and DNA. This sample has around 400,000 distinct CDR3 sequences in its table, and over 20% of those were observed once. Around an eighth of the sample is held by the ten biggest clonotypes. The time point tag for this specimen amounts to: persistent/refractory GD, antithyroid drugs over 5 years with positive TRAb. For both TCR sequencing and RNA sequencing, RNA was extracted from PBMCs in TRIzol.

This specimen was peripheral blood mononuclear cells (PBMCs), taken when the disease was refractory, from a patient treated with antithyroid drugs. The receptor set was obtained from a female donor with Graves disease.

The chain uses TRBV9 and TRBJ2-3; 8 nucleotides agree with TRBD1. V lost 0 bases to trimming and J lost 3 bases; unmatched junction nucleotides: 6. CDR3 size: 16 residues. From germline, CDR1 is SGDLS and CDR2 YYNGEE. The CDR3 coding sequence is TGTGCCAGCAGCGTAGATCCAGGACAGGGAACAGATACGCAGTATTTT. This encodes CASSVDPGQGTDTQYF.

The chain carries TRBV6-1 and TRBJ2-4; D not certain. Germline loops: CDR1 MNHNS, CDR2 SASEGT. The ends were cut back, 3 bases at V and 0 bases at J, with 12 bases in the middle. The CDR3 is made up of 16 amino acids. Here the CDR3 reads CASSEMGWGAKNIQYF. The CDR3 DNA follows: TGTGCCAGCAGTGAGATGGGGTGGGGAGCCAAAAACATTCAGTACTTC.